A selection of T cell receptor beta chains follows, all from one sample in a study of blood T cell repertoires in COVID-19. TCRdb's copy holds only in-frame clones and misses some; the assay was immunoSEQ multiplex PCR. The sample lists 270,000 or so clones, around 90% occurring once. Sequencing was performed on peripheral blood. All receptors derive from a woman aged 40 to 50 who had recovered from COVID-19. The CDR3 runs from the conserved cysteine through the conserved F or W. The order of the fields is V gene, clone size, J gene, D gene, CDR3 protein, CDR3 DNA. D genes are given only for firm matches. Rows may omit the clone size; those that give it use once, few, many or a size class.

v_gene: TRBV3-1/TRBV3-2
abundance: .
j_gene: TRBJ2-1
d_gene: TRBD2
CDR3aa: CASSLGLAGVNEQFF
CDR3nt: TGTGCCAGCAGCCTCGGACTAGCGGGAGTGAATGAGCAGTTCTTC

v_gene: TRBV6-5
abundance: .
j_gene: TRBJ1-4
d_gene: .
CDR3aa: CASSRGAREKLFF
CDR3nt: TGTGCCAGCAGTAGGGGCGCGCGGGAAAAACTGTTTTTT

v_gene: TRBV18
abundance: .
j_gene: TRBJ2-1
d_gene: .
CDR3aa: CASSPPPRQGGDNNEQFF
CDR3nt: TGTGCCAGCTCACCGCCGCCACGGCAGGGAGGAGACAACAATGAGCAGTTCTTC

v_gene: TRBV5-1
abundance: .
j_gene: TRBJ2-2
d_gene: TRBD2
CDR3aa: CASSLAGLAESTGELFF
CDR3nt: TGCGCCAGCAGCTTGGCCGGGCTAGCGGAAAGTACCGGGGAGCTGTTTTTT

v_gene: TRBV5-1
abundance: once
j_gene: TRBJ2-7
d_gene: .
CDR3aa: CASSRSGDGVYEQYF
CDR3nt: TGCGCCAGCAGCCGGAGCGGTGATGGGGTGTACGAGCAGTACTTC

v_gene: TRBV12-5
abundance: .
j_gene: TRBJ1-2
d_gene: TRBD1
CDR3aa: CASGWGQYGYTF
CDR3nt: TGTGCTAGTGGTTGGGGACAGTATGGCTACACCTTC

v_gene: TRBV24-1
abundance: once
j_gene: TRBJ1-6
d_gene: .
CDR3aa: CATSDLELGGSPLHF
CDR3nt: TGTGCCACCAGTGATTTGGAACTGGGCGGGTCACCCCTCCACTTT

v_gene: TRBV12-3/TRBV12-4
abundance: .
j_gene: TRBJ1-1
d_gene: TRBD1
CDR3aa: CASSPTDRGEAFF
CDR3nt: TGTGCCAGCAGCCCTACGGACAGGGGGGAAGCTTTCTTT

v_gene: TRBV5-1
abundance: .
j_gene: TRBJ2-5
d_gene: .
CDR3aa: CASSLYGRANQETQYF
CDR3nt: TGCGCCAGCAGCTTGTATGGCAGGGCCAACCAAGAGACCCAGTACTTC

v_gene: TRBV5-1
abundance: .
j_gene: TRBJ2-1
d_gene: .
CDR3aa: CASSGPLDEQFF
CDR3nt: TGCGCCAGCAGCGGGCCACTTGATGAGCAGTTCTTC

v_gene: TRBV3-1/TRBV3-2
abundance: .
j_gene: TRBJ1-5
d_gene: TRBD1
CDR3aa: CASSRDSFNQPQHF
CDR3nt: TGTGCCAGCAGCAGGGACAGCTTCAATCAGCCCCAGCATTTT

v_gene: TRBV5-1
abundance: .
j_gene: TRBJ2-1
d_gene: TRBD2
CDR3aa: CASSPTSSWGNEQFF
CDR3nt: TGCGCCAGCAGCCCGACTAGCTCTTGGGGCAATGAGCAGTTCTTC

v_gene: TRBV18
abundance: .
j_gene: TRBJ2-7
d_gene: .
CDR3aa: CASSPNDSSYEQYF
CDR3nt: TGTGCCAGCTCCCCAAACGACAGCTCCTACGAGCAGTACTTC

v_gene: TRBV7-9
abundance: once
j_gene: TRBJ2-2
d_gene: TRBD1
CDR3aa: CASSLTGGTGELFF
CDR3nt: TGTGCCAGCAGCTTGACAGGGGGCACCGGGGAGCTGTTTTTT

v_gene: TRBV6-5
abundance: .
j_gene: TRBJ2-1
d_gene: .
CDR3aa: CASSSRESYNEQFF
CDR3nt: TGTGCCAGCAGTTCCCGGGAGTCCTACAATGAGCAGTTCTTC